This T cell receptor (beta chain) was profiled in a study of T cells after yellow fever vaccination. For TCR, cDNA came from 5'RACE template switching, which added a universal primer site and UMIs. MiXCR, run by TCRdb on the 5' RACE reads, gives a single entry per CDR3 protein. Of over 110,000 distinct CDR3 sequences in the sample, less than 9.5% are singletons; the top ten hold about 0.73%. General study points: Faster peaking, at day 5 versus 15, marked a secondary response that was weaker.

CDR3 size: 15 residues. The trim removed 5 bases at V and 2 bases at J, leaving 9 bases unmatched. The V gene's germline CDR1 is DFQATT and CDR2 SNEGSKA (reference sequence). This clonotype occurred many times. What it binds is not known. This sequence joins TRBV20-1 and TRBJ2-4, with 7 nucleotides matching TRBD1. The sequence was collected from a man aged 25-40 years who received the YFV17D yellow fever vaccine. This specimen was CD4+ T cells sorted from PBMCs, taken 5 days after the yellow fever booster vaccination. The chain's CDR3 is CSAGQTGKTKNIQYF. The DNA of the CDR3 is TGCAGTGCTGGACAGACAGGGAAGACCAAAAACATTCAGTACTTC.